Described below is a single T cell receptor beta chain sequence and its context. This entry comes from a study of T cell changes during pregnancy in multiple sclerosis. The CDR3 totals 14 residues. Between the trimmed V and J ends, which lost 1 base and 0 bases, there was a span of 7 bases. CDR1 SGHNT and CDR2 YYREEE come from the germline V gene (reference sequence). Assay used: immunoSEQ multiplex PCR; TCRdb lists only in-frame clones, some missing. The sample has around 60,000 clones, 91% seen once. The clonotype originates from a female donor in good health, enrolled as a control in a pregnancy study. The genes are TRBV5-4 and TRBJ2-5; D possibly corresponds to TRBD2 (6 bases). Sequencing was performed on CD4+ T cells from peripheral blood mononuclear cells, taken after pregnancy. The CDR3 reads CASSLTGDQETQYF. DNA of the CDR3: TGTGCCAGCAGCTTGACGGGGGACCAAGAGACCCAGTACTTC.